This TCR beta chain was found in a study of early T cells in non-severe SARS-CoV-2 infection. Study at large: Unsorted whole-blood RNA was sequenced in bulk, leaving chains unpaired.

The CDR3 loop spans 13 amino acids. V was clipped by 7 bases and J by 4 bases, with 10 bases between them. Germline loops: CDR1 WNHNN, CDR2 SYGVQD (reference sequence). Individual cDNA molecules each received unique molecular identifiers attached to them. From the 5' RACE reads, TCRdb called clonotypes with MiXCR, one entry per CDR3 protein. Found here are over 50,000 distinct CDR3 sequences, 10% to 12% of them singletons; the top ten hold around 1.6%. Study observations and caveats: Matching with VDJdb favored anti-spike CD8 responses (missing private and CD4 specificities).

This clonotype was seen a handful of times. Its target is not known. This clonotype was obtained from an adult who was a healthcare worker with PCR-confirmed SARS-CoV-2 infection or an uninfected control (not recorded which). The chain joins TRBV10-1 to TRBJ2-2; the D is unclear. Sequenced: whole blood. Here the CDR3 reads CASTPGPTGELFF. The CDR3 DNA is TGCGCCAGCACCCCCGGGCCCACCGGGGAGCTGTTTTTT.